This T cell receptor beta chain was identified during a study of cytomegalovirus exposure and HLA in healthy donors. About the research overall: There were under 130 million unique TCR beta sequences, drawn from some 180 million T cells, in an earlier analysis.

A remark on this clone: Its target is unknown. At one end the junction does not follow the germline gene, possibly because of a read error.

Every donor was a healthy person donating bone marrow. Study-wide points: In a later analysis, parvovirus B19, influenza, CMV and Epstein-Barr virus appeared linked to several top co-occurrence clusters. A list of approximately 160 TCR beta chains associated with cytomegalovirus was given.

In the PCR, 60 Vbeta and 13 Jbeta primers were used. Sequencing was performed with immunoSEQ multiplex PCR; in TCRdb, only in-frame clones are kept and a portion is missing. This table has about 190,000 clones, around 87% appearing once. Sequencing was done on a sample of PBMCs. This clonotype was sampled from a young man in good health and CMV-seronegative.

CDR3 sequence reads: CAGSPGTSETQYF. The CDR3 DNA reads as TGTGCCGGCTCCCCTGGGACTAGCGAGACCCAGTACTTC. V is TRBV18 and J is TRBJ2-5; 9 positions agree with TRBD2. The CDR3 consists of 13 residues. Germline V gives CDR1 KGHSH, CDR2 LQKENI. The full variable domain, completed using reference TRBV18 and TRBJ2-5, is NAGVMQNPRHLVRRRGQEARLRCSPMKGHSHVYWYRQLPEEGLKFMVYLQKENIIDESGMPKERFSAEFPKEGPSILRIQQVVRGDSAAYFCAGSPGTSETQYFGPGTRLLVL.